This T cell receptor (beta chain) was profiled in a study of blood T cell repertoires in COVID-19. Study-wide background: There were acute and convalescent COVID-19 samples, and they came from the United States, Italy and Spain. T cells, B-cell-depleted T cells, or PBMCs provided the cDNA or gDNA that served as material.

CDR3 length equals 13 residues. CDR1 is SNHLY, CDR2 FYNNEI, per germline. The V end was cut by 3 bases, the J end by 0 bases, with 5 bases between. Per the study methods: Researchers report that nucleated cell counts were estimated from reference gene primer amplification. The repertoire was sequenced with immunoSEQ multiplex PCR; TCRdb's copy has only in-frame clones and lacks some. The V and J calls and clone size were taken over from that table, and D and trimming were inferred from the DNA. This repertoire shows around 150,000 clones, more than 65% found once; its top ten account for about 3.9%. The source material was peripheral blood. This sequence was found in a man aged 55 to 70 with acute or convalescent COVID-19. This chain joins TRBV2 and TRBJ1-1; D call uncertain. In nucleotides, the CDR3 is TGTGCCAGCAGTGACAATGTGAACACTGAAGCTTTCTTT. Translating it yields CASSDNVNTEAFF.